Here is one T cell receptor beta chain with its context. The target antigen is unknown. This sample's treatment: oral pan-JAK inhibitor, 5-10 mg twice daily. PBMCs were stained for CD3, CD4 and CD8, and CD4+ and CD8+ T cells were sorted. The germline V gene encodes CDR1 KGHSH and CDR2 LQKENI. Trimming pared 3 bases from V and 2 bases from J, leaving 13 bases between. The CDR3 has 16 residues. The sample belongs to a study of CD8+ T cells in alopecia areata. Study summary: Tofacitinib was taken orally by treated patients, and the dose was 5 to 10 mg twice daily.

The study's findings and limits: Sequencing of scalp samples also captures resident alphabeta T cells of normal skin. Lesional tissue from the scalp (especially in alopecia totalis/universalis) showed higher clonality than normal scalp.

cDNA reverse transcribed from extracted RNA served as the sequencing template. TCRdb's table, derived via immunoSEQ multiplex PCR, lists solely in-frame clones and lacks some. This sample has 200,000 to 250,000 clones, with under 75% found just once. This material consisted of CD4+ T cells sorted from blood, taken at week 4, from a patient treated with tofacitinib. The TCR sequence derives from a human donor with alopecia areata. This chain connects TRBV18 to TRBJ2-2, with D perhaps matching TRBD1 (6 bases). CDR3 DNA sequence: TGTGCCAGCTCACCTCAAGCAGGGGCAAACACCGGGGAGCTGTTTTTT. This translates into CASSPQAGANTGELFF.